These T cell receptor beta chains were read from a single sample in a study of T cell repertoires in cytomegalovirus infection. Each CDR3 protein gets one entry after TCRdb re-called the reads with MiXCR. The sample holds about 740,000 distinct CDR3 sequences, 35% to 45% seen once. Sequenced sample: PBMCs. These receptors all stem from a human donor in good health (CMV status not recorded). Some clones in this sample may be carry-over from other donors' samples. The CDR3 runs from the conserved cysteine through the conserved F or W. Fields, in order: V gene, J gene, D gene, clone size, CDR3 protein, CDR3 DNA. The D gene is left open where the match is weak. The size of a clone is reported for some rows only, either as once, few or many, or as a class for expanded clones.

v_gene: TRBV9; j_gene: TRBJ2-5; d_gene: .; abundance: .; CDR3aa: CASSVVPALPQETQYF; CDR3nt: TGTGCCAGCAGCGTAGTGCCAGCGCTACCTCAAGAGACCCAGTACTTC
v_gene: TRBV7-6; j_gene: TRBJ1-1; d_gene: .; abundance: many; CDR3aa: CASSLSQGHMNTEAFF; CDR3nt: TGTGCCAGCAGCTTATCACAGGGTCACATGAACACTGAAGCTTTCTTT
v_gene: TRBV7-2; j_gene: TRBJ1-3; d_gene: TRBD1; abundance: many; CDR3aa: CASSPGQVSGNTIYF; CDR3nt: TGTGCCAGCAGCCCGGGACAGGTCTCTGGAAACACCATATATTTT
v_gene: TRBV9; j_gene: TRBJ2-3; d_gene: .; abundance: .; CDR3aa: CASSVASGGADTQYF; CDR3nt: TGTGCCAGCAGCGTAGCTTCGGGCGGGGCAGATACGCAGTATTTT
v_gene: TRBV9; j_gene: TRBJ2-5; d_gene: TRBD2; abundance: few; CDR3aa: CASSVGPAGITQETQYF; CDR3nt: TGTGCCAGCAGCGTAGGCCCAGCGGGGATAACCCAAGAGACCCAGTACTTC
v_gene: TRBV28; j_gene: TRBJ2-4; d_gene: TRBD2; abundance: .; CDR3aa: CASSGPGGLAKNIQYF; CDR3nt: TGTGCCAGCAGTGGCCCGGGAGGGCTAGCCAAAAACATTCAGTACTTC
v_gene: TRBV6-2/TRBV6-3; j_gene: TRBJ1-1; d_gene: .; abundance: many; CDR3aa: CASTTREGNEAFF; CDR3nt: TGTGCCAGCACAACCCGGGAGGGGAATGAAGCTTTCTTT
v_gene: TRBV7-2; j_gene: TRBJ2-1; d_gene: .; abundance: few; CDR3aa: CASSLARDHQFF; CDR3nt: TGTGCCAGCAGCTTAGCGCGGGACCACCAGTTCTTC
v_gene: TRBV5-1; j_gene: TRBJ1-1; d_gene: TRBD1; abundance: .; CDR3aa: CASSSGQGAIGTEAFF; CDR3nt: TGCGCCAGCAGCTCCGGACAGGGGGCTATCGGAACTGAAGCTTTCTTT
v_gene: TRBV9; j_gene: TRBJ1-2; d_gene: .; abundance: .; CDR3aa: CASSVGPAPHGYTF; CDR3nt: TGTGCCAGCAGCGTCGGTCCTGCACCTCATGGCTACACCTTC
v_gene: TRBV30; j_gene: TRBJ2-7; d_gene: .; abundance: .; CDR3aa: CAWSFSSGTPSYEQYF; CDR3nt: TGTGCCTGGTCTTTTTCATCCGGGACTCCCTCCTACGAGCAGTACTTC
v_gene: TRBV19; j_gene: TRBJ1-4; d_gene: .; abundance: .; CDR3aa: CASRYTDKLFF; CDR3nt: TGTGCCAGTAGATACACGGACAAACTGTTTTTT
v_gene: TRBV20-1; j_gene: TRBJ1-1; d_gene: TRBD1; abundance: few; CDR3aa: CSARPGGSEAFF; CDR3nt: TGCAGTGCTAGGCCAGGGGGCTCTGAAGCTTTCTTT
v_gene: TRBV29-1; j_gene: TRBJ1-2; d_gene: .; abundance: .; CDR3aa: CSVVGGAGNGYTF; CDR3nt: TGCAGCGTTGTAGGAGGAGCAGGGAATGGCTACACCTTC
v_gene: TRBV7-2; j_gene: TRBJ1-1; d_gene: .; abundance: many; CDR3aa: CASSRIMNTEAFF; CDR3nt: TGTGCCAGCAGCCGCATCATGAACACTGAAGCTTTCTTT
v_gene: TRBV7-9; j_gene: TRBJ2-6; d_gene: .; abundance: .; CDR3aa: CASNLDRFGGSGANVLTF; CDR3nt: TGTGCCAGCAACCTTGACCGCTTTGGGGGCTCTGGGGCCAACGTCCTGACTTTC
v_gene: TRBV5-8; j_gene: TRBJ1-4; d_gene: .; abundance: .; CDR3aa: CASRTDNGIGVEKLFF; CDR3nt: TGTGCCAGCCGCACCGATAACGGGATCGGGGTTGAAAAACTGTTTTTT
v_gene: TRBV7-8; j_gene: TRBJ1-1; d_gene: .; abundance: .; CDR3aa: CASSLRSLEGTEAFF; CDR3nt: TGTGCCAGCAGCTTAAGGTCGTTGGAAGGCACTGAAGCTTTCTTT
v_gene: TRBV20-1; j_gene: TRBJ1-6; d_gene: .; abundance: .; CDR3aa: CSAGPPGDIGNSPLHF; CDR3nt: TGCAGTGCTGGACCCCCCGGAGACATCGGAAATTCACCCCTCCACTTT
v_gene: TRBV6-5; j_gene: TRBJ1-1; d_gene: TRBD1; abundance: .; CDR3aa: CASSSGTAKNTEAFF; CDR3nt: TGTGCCAGCAGTTCCGGGACAGCTAAGAACACTGAAGCTTTCTTT
v_gene: TRBV28; j_gene: TRBJ1-5; d_gene: .; abundance: .; CDR3aa: CASGRAGPQHF; CDR3nt: TGTGCCAGCGGTAGAGCCGGGCCCCAGCATTTT
v_gene: TRBV7-2; j_gene: TRBJ2-2; d_gene: .; abundance: many; CDR3aa: CASSFQAGNTGELFF; CDR3nt: TGTGCCAGCAGCTTCCAAGCGGGGAACACCGGGGAGCTGTTTTTT
v_gene: TRBV7-2; j_gene: TRBJ2-1; d_gene: .; abundance: many; CDR3aa: CASSLRLGAYNEQFF; CDR3nt: TGTGCCAGCAGCTTACGCCTGGGGGCTTACAATGAGCAGTTCTTC
v_gene: TRBV29-1; j_gene: TRBJ2-5; d_gene: .; abundance: .; CDR3aa: CSVDSPSRKETQYF; CDR3nt: TGCAGCGTTGATTCTCCATCCAGGAAAGAGACCCAGTACTTC